The rows below give T cell receptor beta chains drawn from one sample of a study of cytomegalovirus exposure and HLA in healthy donors. The protocol was immunoSEQ multiplex PCR, while the TCRdb copy is restricted to in-frame clones and leaves out a portion. The sample yields roughly 120,000 clones, 77% seen once. The sample consisted of PBMCs. These receptors came from a woman aged 35 to 49 in good health and CMV-seropositive. The CDR3 runs from the conserved cysteine through the conserved F or W. The D gene is left open where the match is weak. Expanded clones get a size class; other rows say once, few or many, or leave the size out.

v_call: TRBV29-1
clone_size: few
j_call: TRBJ2-2
d_call: TRBD1
cdr3_aa: CSGGQSGELFF
cdr3_nt: TGCAGCGGGGGACAGTCCGGGGAGCTGTTTTTT

v_call: TRBV7-2
clone_size: few
j_call: TRBJ2-1
d_call: .
cdr3_aa: CASSWAVPGGNEQFF
cdr3_nt: TGTGCCAGCAGTTGGGCCGTCCCAGGAGGCAATGAGCAGTTCTTC

v_call: TRBV6-1
clone_size: few
j_call: TRBJ2-7
d_call: .
cdr3_aa: CASSELGSSYEQYF
cdr3_nt: TGTGCCAGCAGTGAATTGGGCAGCTCCTACGAGCAGTACTTC

v_call: TRBV5-1
clone_size: .
j_call: TRBJ2-7
d_call: .
cdr3_aa: CASSLTSVGSYEQYF
cdr3_nt: TGCGCCAGCAGCTTGACATCAGTTGGCTCCTACGAGCAGTACTTC

v_call: TRBV6-5
clone_size: once
j_call: TRBJ2-7
d_call: TRBD1
cdr3_aa: CASSRQGFSYEQYF
cdr3_nt: TGTGCCAGCAGTCGACAGGGGTTCTCCTACGAGCAGTACTTC

v_call: TRBV7-3
clone_size: .
j_call: TRBJ1-2
d_call: .
cdr3_aa: CASSLTVGLWEGYTF
cdr3_nt: TGTGCCAGCAGCTTAACGGTGGGTCTTTGGGAGGGCTACACCTTC

v_call: TRBV29-1
clone_size: .
j_call: TRBJ2-7
d_call: .
cdr3_aa: CSVEDRRGSPYEQYF
cdr3_nt: TGCAGCGTTGAAGATAGGCGGGGCTCCCCCTACGAGCAGTACTTC

v_call: TRBV6-4
clone_size: .
j_call: TRBJ2-1
d_call: .
cdr3_aa: CASSLRYEGEQFF
cdr3_nt: TGTGCCAGCAGTCTCCGCTATGAGGGTGAGCAGTTCTTC

v_call: TRBV19
clone_size: .
j_call: TRBJ2-5
d_call: .
cdr3_aa: CASSHGADSSGGETQYF
cdr3_nt: TGTGCCAGTAGTCACGGGGCGGACAGTTCCGGCGGAGAGACCCAGTACTTC

v_call: TRBV29-1
clone_size: .
j_call: TRBJ2-7
d_call: TRBD1
cdr3_aa: CSVDEQGGNEQYF
cdr3_nt: TGCAGCGTTGATGAACAGGGGGGAAACGAGCAGTACTTC

v_call: TRBV29-1
clone_size: .
j_call: TRBJ1-1
d_call: .
cdr3_aa: CSVGGLNTEAFF
cdr3_nt: TGCAGCGTTGGGGGACTCAACACTGAAGCTTTCTTT

v_call: TRBV6-6
clone_size: few
j_call: TRBJ2-7
d_call: TRBD1
cdr3_aa: CASSYLGQGYEQYF
cdr3_nt: TGTGCCAGCAGTTACTTGGGACAGGGTTACGAGCAGTACTTC

v_call: TRBV7-9
clone_size: .
j_call: TRBJ1-1
d_call: .
cdr3_aa: CASSHSGGRKENTEAFF
cdr3_nt: TGTGCCAGCAGTCATTCGGGGGGGCGCAAGGAGAACACTGAAGCTTTCTTT

v_call: TRBV18
clone_size: few
j_call: TRBJ2-2
d_call: TRBD1
cdr3_aa: CASSSGQGRTGELFF
cdr3_nt: TGTGCCAGCTCATCAGGACAGGGTAGAACCGGGGAGCTGTTTTTT

v_call: TRBV5-6
clone_size: .
j_call: TRBJ1-2
d_call: TRBD1
cdr3_aa: CASSVRMGQYYGYTF
cdr3_nt: TGTGCCAGCAGCGTACGGATGGGACAGTACTATGGCTACACCTTC

v_call: TRBV5-1
clone_size: .
j_call: TRBJ2-5
d_call: TRBD2
cdr3_aa: CASSAGLAGGVQETQYF
cdr3_nt: TGCGCCAGCAGCGCCGGACTAGCGGGAGGCGTCCAAGAGACCCAGTACTTC

v_call: TRBV30
clone_size: .
j_call: TRBJ2-7
d_call: TRBD1
cdr3_aa: CAWGQGTYEQYF
cdr3_nt: TGTGCCTGGGGACAGGGCACCTACGAGCAGTACTTC

v_call: TRBV7-9
clone_size: once
j_call: TRBJ2-2
d_call: TRBD2
cdr3_aa: CASSLGLAAGELFF
cdr3_nt: TGTGCCAGCAGCTTAGGGCTAGCGGCCGGGGAGCTGTTTTTT

v_call: TRBV11-3
clone_size: .
j_call: TRBJ2-2
d_call: .
cdr3_aa: CASSLDSGANTGELFF
cdr3_nt: TGTGCCAGCAGCTTAGACAGCGGAGCGAACACCGGGGAGCTGTTTTTT

v_call: TRBV4-2
clone_size: few
j_call: TRBJ1-2
d_call: .
cdr3_aa: CASSQIREVGGYTF
cdr3_nt: TGTGCCAGCAGCCAAATACGGGAGGTGGGTGGCTACACCTTC

v_call: TRBV28
clone_size: few
j_call: TRBJ1-5
d_call: .
cdr3_aa: CASSPYIPNQPQHF
cdr3_nt: TGTGCCAGCAGTCCGTATATCCCCAATCAGCCCCAGCATTTT

v_call: TRBV29-1
clone_size: once
j_call: TRBJ2-5
d_call: TRBD2
cdr3_aa: CSVFGLAGETQYF
cdr3_nt: TGCAGCGTTTTTGGACTAGCGGGAGAGACCCAGTACTTC

v_call: TRBV29-1
clone_size: .
j_call: TRBJ1-5
d_call: TRBD1
cdr3_aa: CSVGQGNQPQHF
cdr3_nt: TGCAGCGTTGGACAGGGGAATCAGCCCCAGCATTTT

v_call: TRBV18
clone_size: .
j_call: TRBJ1-5
d_call: TRBD1
cdr3_aa: CASSPGTGGQQPQHF
cdr3_nt: TGTGCCAGCTCACCCGGGACAGGGGGCCAACAGCCCCAGCATTTT

v_call: TRBV30
clone_size: .
j_call: TRBJ1-3
d_call: .
cdr3_aa: CAWNLSGNTIYF
cdr3_nt: TGTGCCTGGAATCTCTCTGGAAACACCATATATTTT

v_call: TRBV4-1
clone_size: once
j_call: TRBJ1-2
d_call: TRBD1
cdr3_aa: CASSPAWTGTPTYGYTF
cdr3_nt: TGCGCCAGCAGCCCAGCCTGGACAGGAACCCCCACGTATGGCTACACCTTC

v_call: TRBV29-1
clone_size: .
j_call: TRBJ2-4
d_call: TRBD1
cdr3_aa: CSVASGGDIQYF
cdr3_nt: TGCAGCGTCGCGTCAGGGGGCGACATTCAGTACTTC

v_call: TRBV25-1
clone_size: .
j_call: TRBJ2-1
d_call: TRBD1
cdr3_aa: CASSIPGQGTNEQFF
cdr3_nt: TGTGCCAGCAGTATACCGGGACAGGGAACTAATGAGCAGTTCTTC

v_call: TRBV30
clone_size: few
j_call: TRBJ2-3
d_call: TRBD2
cdr3_aa: CAWGLAGGGDTQYF
cdr3_nt: TGTGCCTGGGGGCTAGCGGGAGGAGGAGATACGCAGTATTTT

v_call: TRBV29-1
clone_size: .
j_call: TRBJ2-7
d_call: TRBD2
cdr3_aa: CSVERGGLAGQYF
cdr3_nt: TGCAGCGTTGAGAGGGGAGGACTAGCGGGACAGTACTTC

v_call: TRBV5-1
clone_size: .
j_call: TRBJ2-3
d_call: TRBD1
cdr3_aa: CASKGQASTDTQYF
cdr3_nt: TGCGCCAGCAAGGGACAGGCGAGCACAGATACGCAGTATTTT

v_call: TRBV6-1
clone_size: .
j_call: TRBJ2-2
d_call: .
cdr3_aa: CASRRDLNTGELFF
cdr3_nt: TGTGCCAGCAGGCGGGATTTGAACACCGGGGAGCTGTTTTTT

v_call: TRBV6-1
clone_size: .
j_call: TRBJ2-3
d_call: .
cdr3_aa: CASSERRTDTQYF
cdr3_nt: TGTGCCAGCAGTGAACGGAGGACAGATACGCAGTATTTT

v_call: TRBV7-8
clone_size: .
j_call: TRBJ2-1
d_call: TRBD2
cdr3_aa: CASSLALGGSSYNEQFF
cdr3_nt: TGTGCCAGCAGCTTAGCGCTCGGCGGGAGCTCCTACAATGAGCAGTTCTTC

v_call: TRBV19
clone_size: .
j_call: TRBJ1-1
d_call: TRBD1
cdr3_aa: CASTVAWDRGPNTEAFF
cdr3_nt: TGTGCCAGTACCGTCGCCTGGGACAGGGGACCGAACACTGAAGCTTTCTTT

v_call: TRBV9
clone_size: .
j_call: TRBJ2-1
d_call: .
cdr3_aa: CASSVGQTEQFF
cdr3_nt: TGTGCCAGCAGCGTAGGACAGACTGAGCAGTTCTTC

v_call: TRBV9
clone_size: .
j_call: TRBJ2-1
d_call: TRBD2
cdr3_aa: CASSVSGGRNNEQFF
cdr3_nt: TGTGCCAGCAGCGTGTCGGGGGGGAGAAACAATGAGCAGTTCTTC